One sample yielded the 6 T cell receptor beta chains listed below, sequenced in a study of cytomegalovirus exposure and HLA in healthy donors. Primers included in the PCR were 60 Vbeta and 13 Jbeta primers. Sequenced by immunoSEQ multiplex PCR; TCRdb stores in-frame clones only, minus some. The sample holds approximately 150,000 clones, around three quarters seen once. Sequenced input: PBMCs. Receptors were obtained from a male donor in good health and CMV-seronegative.

CDR3 nucleotides: TGTGCCAGCAGCGTAGGGACAGGACTAAACTATGGCTACACCTTC. Translated: CASSVGTGLNYGYTF. The chain joins TRBV9 to TRBJ1-2, with TRBD1 matching over 7 bases. Germline-derived CDR1 and CDR2 are SGDLS and YYNGEE. V dropped 0 bases and J dropped 2; count of bases not matched to a gene: 4. This CDR3 has 15 residues.

The J gene is TRBJ2-2, the V gene TRBV7-8, with 9 bases matching TRBD2. This CDR3 contains 19 residues. With V trimmed by 1 base and J by 5 bases, 14 bases remained unmatched. The germline V gene has CDR1 SGHVS and CDR2 FQNEAQ. The CDR3 nucleotides read TGTGCCAGCAGCTTAGTTGAGTCGGGGCTAGCGGGACATACCGGGGAGCTGTTTTTT. Protein sequence: CASSLVESGLAGHTGELFF.

Regarding this clone: Within the sample, other DNA sequences also encode this same CDR3. This chain links TRBV6-1 with TRBJ1-5, with 7 bases aligning to TRBD1. Unmatched junction bases numbered 8, after V lost 6 bases and J lost 9 bases. This CDR3 region has 13 residues. CDR1 and CDR2 (germline): MNHNS, SASEGT. The CDR3 DNA sequence: TGTGCCAGCAGCGGTACACAGGGGTCGCCCCAGCATTTT. This sequence encodes CASSGTQGSPQHF.

This clone was seen only a few times. V is TRBV5-4 and J is TRBJ1-1; possibly TRBD1 for D (6 bases). This CDR3 is 15 amino acids long. V was cut by 1 base and J by 1 base, with 11 bases left in between. CDR1 and CDR2 from the germline V gene are SGHNT and YYREEE (reference sequence). The CDR3 sequence: CASSLWQGRNTEAFF. The CDR3 DNA is TGTGCCAGCAGCTTGTGGCAGGGGAGGAACACTGAAGCTTTCTTT.

This chain links TRBV5-1 with TRBJ1-2; D is undetermined. The CDR3 loop spans 13 amino acids. CDR1 is SGHRS and CDR2 is YFSETQ in the germline V gene. V lost 0 bases, J lost 8 bases, and 11 bases lay in between. This CDR3 is CASSLGGSGGYTF. CDR3 coding DNA: TGCGCCAGCAGCTTGGGAGGGTCGGGCGGCTACACCTTC.

V is TRBV6-4 and J is TRBJ2-3; TRBD2 matches 13 bases. This CDR3 comprises 20 residues. CDR1 MRHNA and CDR2 SNTAGT come from the germline V gene. J gave up 5 bases and V 5 bases, and 19 bases lay outside the gene matches. In DNA, the CDR3 is TGTGCCAGCAGTACCCTCCGGACTAGCGGGAGAGATGATGTAGGAGATACGCAGTATTTT. It translates to CASSTLRTSGRDDVGDTQYF.